This section outlines one TCR beta chain sequence together with its context. Its antigen is as yet unknown. These data belong to a study of CD8 T cells in Susac syndrome. Findings of the study overall: The authors acknowledged that their TCR sequencing and HLA analysis involved a relatively small number of individuals.

Sequencing of TCR beta drew on CD8+ and CD4+ T cells from blood. Purification of the CD8+ and CD4+ T cells relied on negative isolation, and TEMRA cells underwent FACS enrichment. The CDR3 is 15 residues long. Germline CDR1 and CDR2: LGHNA and YSLEER. J lost 6 bases, V lost 0 bases, and 6 bases had no gene match. RNA, at about 0.45 to 1 ug, was reverse transcribed with random hexamers. The method of amplification for TCR beta CDR3 was immunoSEQ multiplex PCR, covering 54 Vbeta and 13 Jbeta. TCRdb processed the immunoSEQ multiplex PCR reads anew with MiXCR; each CDR3 protein has one entry. The sample lists more than 150,000 distinct CDR3 sequences, approximately 90% occurring once.

Sequencing input: CD4+ T cells from PBMCs. The TCR comes from a human donor in good health. The rearrangement joins TRBV4-3 to TRBJ2-3, with 7 bases matching TRBD1. CDR3 DNA: TGCGCCAGCAGCCAAGACCCGACAGGGCTCGATACGCAGTATTTT. Protein product: CASSQDPTGLDTQYF.